One and the same sample provided the 3 T cell receptor beta chains below, sequenced in a study of T cell responses to AZD1222 COVID-19 vaccine. TCRdb keeps only in-frame clones here, not all; method: immunoSEQ multiplex PCR. The sample gives 70,000 or so clones, around 78% of which show up once; around a quarter is in the top ten. The source material was peripheral blood, sampled 28 days after the second AZD1222 dose. All receptors come from an adult who received the AZD1222 COVID-19 vaccine.

The genes are TRBV2 and TRBJ1-1; D gene ambiguous. The CDR3 extends over 12 amino acids. Per the germline V gene, CDR1 is SNHLY and CDR2 is FYNNEI. Trimming left V 2 bases short and J 5 bases short, with 6 bases between. The CDR3 sequence: CASSELGTEAFF. The CDR3 coding sequence is TGTGCCAGCAGTGAACTGGGGACTGAAGCTTTCTTT.

The chain has TRBV29-1 and TRBJ2-3; 8 positions agree with TRBD2. The ends lost 6 bases at V and 2 bases at J; junction bases unmatched: 13. Germline CDR1 SQVTM, CDR2 ANQGSEA. This CDR3 is built from 16 residues. As DNA, the CDR3 is TGCAGCGTCGCCACCCCAAGAGCGGGGGACACAGATACGCAGTATTTT. Translated, it gives CSVATPRAGDTDTQYF.

V is TRBV27 and J is TRBJ1-5; 9 bases align to TRBD1. Germline CDR1 is MNHEY and CDR2 is SMNVEV (reference sequence). With V trimmed by 5 bases and J by 6 bases, 8 bases remained unmatched. The length of the CDR3 is 15 residues. CDR3 sequence: CASSPRDRVSQPQHF. CDR3 DNA: TGTGCCAGCAGTCCCCGGGACAGGGTCTCTCAGCCCCAGCATTTT.